The 22 T cell receptor beta chains below were found in one sample sequenced in a study of blood T cell repertoires in COVID-19. Clones were read by immunoSEQ multiplex PCR, and TCRdb kept only the in-frame ones, dropping some. The sample lists about 240,000 clones; roughly four fifths were seen once. Source material: peripheral blood. The receptors here all came from a woman in her sixties or seventies with acute or convalescent COVID-19.

The chain links TRBV6-5 to TRBJ1-1, with a weak D call TRBD1 (5 bases). The CDR3 length is 12 residues. Trimming cost V 7 bases and J 10 bases, with 16 bases left between them. The germline V gene has CDR1 MNHEY and CDR2 SVGAGI. This CDR3 reads CASTPGGGLAFF. For the CDR3, the DNA is TGTGCCAGCACTCCGGGCGGGGGGTTAGCTTTCTTT.

The chain is built from TRBV2 and TRBJ1-2, with a possible D match to TRBD1 (6 bases). Germline values: CDR1 SNHLY, CDR2 FYNNEI. The CDR3 is 14 residues long. V dropped 3 bases and J dropped 7 bases, with 15 bases sitting between them. CDR3 DNA sequence: TGTGCCAGCAGTGAGAGGGACACCTTCGGTGGCTACACCTTC. It yields the protein CASSERDTFGGYTF.

This chain connects TRBV24-1 to TRBJ1-2; the match to TRBD1 covers 8 bases. The ends lost 3 bases at V and 7 bases at J; junction bases unmatched: 12. Germline values: CDR1 KGHDR, CDR2 SFDVKD. The CDR3 runs to 16 residues. The CDR3 reads CATSDDRTGIVGGYTF. The CDR3 coding sequence is TGTGCCACCAGTGATGATCGGACAGGGATCGTAGGTGGCTACACCTTC.

The CDR3 region has the DNA TGCGCCAGCAGCCTCTTCGGTACAGATACGCAGTATTTT. It yields the protein CASSLFGTDTQYF. The chain is built from TRBV5-1 and TRBJ2-3; D unresolved. Germline V lookup: CDR1 SGHRS, CDR2 YFSETQ. V was pared by 4 bases and J by 3 bases, with 9 bases between. CDR3 length equals 13 residues.

V is TRBV15 and J is TRBJ1-2, with D uncertain. V was clipped by 2 bases and J by 4 bases, with 11 bases between them. This CDR3 is 14 amino acids long. Per the germline V gene, CDR1 is LNHNV and CDR2 is YYDKDF (reference sequence). The CDR3 region is CATSRKEQSYGYTF. The CDR3 DNA reads TGTGCCACCAGCAGAAAAGAACAGAGCTATGGCTACACCTTC.

Comments on this clone: Other nucleotide sequences in the sample specify the same CDR3. The J gene is TRBJ1-1, the V gene TRBV30; D might be TRBD1 (6 bases). V shed 0 bases and J shed 10 bases, with 12 bases lying between them. The V gene's germline CDR1 is GTSNPN and CDR2 SVGIG (reference sequence). The CDR3 extends over 12 amino acids. The CDR3 region has the DNA TGTGCCTGGAGTGTACAGGGAGCAGGAGCTTTCTTT. It encodes CAWSVQGAGAFF.

Notes on this clone: Other nucleotide sequences from this sample produce the same CDR3. The V gene is TRBV19, the J gene TRBJ1-1; 8 positions agree with TRBD1. J gave up 3 bases and V 2 bases, and 2 bases lay outside the gene matches. The germline V gene has CDR1 LNHDA and CDR2 SQIVND (reference sequence). This CDR3 is 14 amino acids long. The CDR3 DNA reads as TGTGCCAGTAGTATACAGGGGGCCGACACTGAAGCTTTCTTT. It translates to CASSIQGADTEAFF.

The chain is built from TRBV6-2 or TRBV6-3 and TRBJ1-5; D is unresolved. The CDR3 runs 15 residues. Germline CDR1 reads MNHEY; CDR2 reads SVGEGT. Trimming removed 2 bases from V and 2 bases from J, with 10 bases in between. CDR3 loop: CASSYPGKGNQPQHF. The CDR3, as DNA: TGTGCCAGCAGTTACCCGGGGAAGGGCAATCAGCCCCAGCATTTT.

This chain connects TRBV27 to TRBJ1-5, with 8 positions matching TRBD1. V lost 6 bases, J lost 1 base, and 8 bases stayed unmatched. This CDR3 is built from 16 residues. The V gene's germline CDR1 is MNHEY and CDR2 SMNVEV (reference sequence). The CDR3 loop reads CASSRSWTGSNQPQHF. In DNA, the CDR3 is TGTGCCAGCAGCCGCTCCTGGACAGGGAGCAATCAGCCCCAGCATTTT.

This clone was recorded only once. The chain combines TRBV3-1 (or the pseudogene TRBV3-2) with TRBJ1-3; TRBD1 is a possible D gene (5 bases). This CDR3 contains 16 residues. Looked up from germline, CDR1 is LGHDT and CDR2 is YNNKEL (reference sequence). V was shortened by 1 base and J by 0 bases, with 10 bases between the two germline ends. The CDR3 is CASSQGGDHSGNTIYF. DNA of the CDR3: TGTGCCAGCAGCCAAGGGGGGGACCACTCTGGAAACACCATATATTTT.

A remark on this clone: At one of its ends the junction is not consistent with the germline gene, which may arise from a read error. The CDR3 loop is CASSLVSGNTEVFF. For the CDR3, the DNA is TGTGCCAGCAGCTTGGTTTCGGGTAACACTGAAGTTTTCTTT. This chain uses TRBV5-4 with TRBJ1-1, with D unresolved. Germline V gene data show CDR1 as SGHNT and CDR2 as YYREEE (reference sequence). This CDR3 region has 14 residues. The entire variable domain, with the rest obtained from reference TRBV5-4 and TRBJ1-1, is as follows: ETGVTQSPTHLIKTRGQQVTLRCSSQSGHNTVSWYQQALGQGPQFIFQYYREEENGRGNFPPRFSGLQFPNYSSELNVNALELDDSALYLCASSLVSGNTEVFFGQGTRLTVV.

The chain recombines TRBV6-5 with TRBJ2-7; the D gene is possibly TRBD1 (5 bases). Germline V lookup: CDR1 MNHEY, CDR2 SVGAGI. The germline V and J ends were trimmed by 5 bases and 3 bases, with 17 bases remaining between them. This CDR3 spans 15 amino acids. CDR3 in DNA: TGTGCCAGCAGTCTCACCAAGACAGATATCTACGAGCAGTACTTC. Translated: CASSLTKTDIYEQYF.

The gene calls are TRBV5-1 and TRBJ2-6; TRBD1 matches 9 bases. The CDR3 totals 19 residues. V was clipped by 2 bases and J by 1 base; unmatched bases: 10. Germline-derived CDR1 and CDR2 are SGHRS and YFSETQ. CDR3 in amino acids: CASSFEGQGIGSGANVLTF. CDR3 nucleotides: TGCGCCAGCAGCTTCGAGGGACAGGGTATAGGGTCTGGGGCCAACGTCCTGACTTTC.

The V call is TRBV30, the J call TRBJ1-1; D unresolved. Germline lookup yields CDR1 GTSNPN and CDR2 SVGIG (reference sequence). This CDR3 has 13 amino acids. The V end lost 2 bases, the J end lost 4 bases, and 11 bases lay between the germline ends. Here the CDR3 reads CAWSRRRPTEAFF. In DNA form, the CDR3 reads TGTGCCTGGAGTCGAAGGCGGCCCACTGAAGCTTTCTTT.

This clone was counted only a few times. This chain joins TRBV12-3 or TRBV12-4 and TRBJ1-1; TRBD1 might be the D (5 bases). Trimming cost V 6 bases and J 10 bases, with 12 bases left between them. CDR3 length: 11 amino acids. The CDR3 region has the DNA TGTGCCAGCAGCGTCAGCAGGGTAGCTTTCTTT. Its translation is CASSVSRVAFF.

The V call is TRBV5-1, the J call TRBJ2-7; TRBD1 aligns across 11 bases. Per the germline V gene, CDR1 is SGHRS and CDR2 is YFSETQ. V lost 0 bases to trimming and J lost 2 bases; unmatched junction nucleotides: 1. The CDR3 extends over 15 amino acids. CDR3 amino acids: CASSLVGQGAYEQYF. Here the CDR3 DNA reads TGCGCCAGCAGCTTGGTGGGACAGGGGGCCTACGAGCAGTACTTC.

This sequence joins TRBV19 and TRBJ2-3; the D gene is possibly TRBD1 (6 bases). Trimming removed 5 bases at V and 0 bases at J, with 9 bases between. This CDR3 is 14 amino acids long. Germline CDR1 reads LNHDA; CDR2 reads SQIVND (reference sequence). Here the CDR3 reads CASSVDRSTDTQYF. The CDR3, as DNA: TGTGCCAGTAGTGTTGACAGGAGCACAGATACGCAGTATTTT.

V is TRBV19 and J is TRBJ2-7; 11 bases agree with TRBD1. V was clipped by 3 bases and J by 3 bases; unmatched bases: 4. In germline, CDR1 is LNHDA, CDR2 SQIVND (reference sequence). The CDR3 is made up of 15 amino acids. Here the CDR3 reads CASSISGQGVYEQYF. The CDR3 nucleotides read TGTGCCAGTAGTATCTCGGGACAGGGGGTCTACGAGCAGTACTTC.

The J gene is TRBJ1-5, the V gene TRBV7-9, with 7 bases aligning to TRBD1. This CDR3 region has 16 residues. Trimming took 1 base from V and 4 from J; bases not matched to a gene: 7. Germline-derived CDR1 and CDR2 are SEHNR and FQNEAQ (reference sequence). CDR3: CASSLGGSGGNQPQHF. CDR3 coding DNA: TGTGCCAGCAGCTTAGGAGGTTCAGGGGGTAATCAGCCCCAGCATTTT.

This clone came up once. The genes are TRBV28 and TRBJ2-4; D perhaps matches TRBD2 (6 bases). CDR3 size: 15 residues. The germline V gene has CDR1 MDHEN and CDR2 SYDVKM. V was trimmed by 1 base and J by 5 bases, leaving 12 bases between them. CDR3 DNA: TGTGCCAGCAGTTTATTTGGTGGCGGGGAAAACATTCAGTACTTC. This encodes CASSLFGGGENIQYF. The full variable domain, completed using reference TRBV28 and TRBJ2-4, is DVKVTQSSRYLVKRTGEKVFLECVQDMDHENMFWYRQDPGLGLRLIYFSYDVKMKEKGDIPEGYSVSREKKERFSLILESASTNQTSMYLCASSLFGGGENIQYFGAGTRLSVL.

The chain employs TRBV7-2 and TRBJ2-1, with 12 positions matching TRBD2. With V trimmed by 4 bases and J by 9 bases, 13 bases remained unmatched. This CDR3 comprises 17 residues. Germline values: CDR1 SGHTA, CDR2 FQGNSA. CDR3 nucleotide sequence: TGTGCCAGCAGCTGGACTAGCGGGGCGGGAGGGTCCATTGAGCAGTTCTTC. Translated, it gives CASSWTSGAGGSIEQFF.

The chain is built from TRBV4-1 and TRBJ2-2; perhaps TRBD1 as D (5 bases). Trimming stripped 4 bases from V and 2 bases from J, with 8 bases between. The length of the CDR3 is 14 residues. Germline lookup yields CDR1 MGHRA and CDR2 YSYEKL. The CDR3 protein is CASSRTPNTGELFF. DNA for the CDR3: TGCGCCAGCAGCCGGACACCTAACACCGGGGAGCTGTTTTTT.